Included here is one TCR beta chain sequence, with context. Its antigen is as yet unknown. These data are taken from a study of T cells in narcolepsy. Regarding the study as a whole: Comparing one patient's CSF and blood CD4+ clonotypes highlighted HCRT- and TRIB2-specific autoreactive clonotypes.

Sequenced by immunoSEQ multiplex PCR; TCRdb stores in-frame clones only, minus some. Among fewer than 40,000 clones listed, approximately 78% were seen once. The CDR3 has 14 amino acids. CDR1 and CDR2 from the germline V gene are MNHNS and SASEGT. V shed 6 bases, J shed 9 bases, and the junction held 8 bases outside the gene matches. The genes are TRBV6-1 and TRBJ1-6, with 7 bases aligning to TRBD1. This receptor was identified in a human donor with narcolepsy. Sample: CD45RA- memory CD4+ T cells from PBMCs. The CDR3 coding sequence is TGTGCCAGCAGACCCAGGGGGGGTACTTCACCCCTCCACTTT. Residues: CASRPRGGTSPLHF.